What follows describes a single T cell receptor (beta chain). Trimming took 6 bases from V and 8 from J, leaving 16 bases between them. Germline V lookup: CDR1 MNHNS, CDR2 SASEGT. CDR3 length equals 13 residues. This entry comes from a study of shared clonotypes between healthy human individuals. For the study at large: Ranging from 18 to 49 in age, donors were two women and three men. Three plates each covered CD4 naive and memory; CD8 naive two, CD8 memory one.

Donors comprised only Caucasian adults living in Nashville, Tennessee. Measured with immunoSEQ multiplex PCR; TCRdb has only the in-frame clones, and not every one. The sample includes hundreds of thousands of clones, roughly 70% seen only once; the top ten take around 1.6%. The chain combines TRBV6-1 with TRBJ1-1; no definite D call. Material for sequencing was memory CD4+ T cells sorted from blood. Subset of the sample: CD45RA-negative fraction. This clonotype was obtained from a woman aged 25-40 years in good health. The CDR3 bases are TGTGCCAGCAGATCGGGTGCGGGAGTAGAAGCTTTCTTT. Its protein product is CASRSGAGVEAFF.